The next 8 T cell receptor beta chains were all read from a single sample in a study of tumor-infiltrating lymphocytes in primary liver carcinoma (TCRdb year 2017). The instrument given in TCRdb is Illumina HiSeq 2500. A constant-region primer and ProtoScript II reverse transcriptase were used to reverse-transcribe TCRbeta-specific cDNA from approximately 550 ng total RNA. The TCRbeta libraries were prepared through three rounds of nested multiplex PCR following a slightly modified ARM-PCR procedure. The first two PCR rounds used multiplex TRBV1-TRBV30 forward primers with a Cbeta reverse primer, each for about 10 cycles. The raw public data were reprocessed by TCRdb itself: fastp quality trimming at Q25, MiXCR clonotype calling, in-frame beta chains only. Rows with one shared CDR3 protein collapse into an entry with the most common genes and DNA. Here the sample has 90,000 to 140,000 distinct CDR3 sequences; roughly four fifths occur a single time. The ten most abundant clones make up approximately 21% of the sample.

Without any cell sorting, total RNA and DNA were extracted together from around 20-30 mg of bulk tissue using the AllPrep DNA/RNA mini kit. The sample taken for sequencing was liver tumor tissue from sampling region 3. The cell subset or site label, read with the paper, signifies: tumor region T3, left-lateral pole. The receptors shown here come from a middle-aged man with primary liver carcinoma and hepatitis B virus infection.

In regard to this clonotype: This is likely a read error, given that the CDR3 carries no conserved phenylalanine or tryptophan at its end. The rearrangement joins TRBV29-1 to TRBJ2-6, with D possibly TRBD1 on 5 matching bases. The ends were cut back, 4 bases at V and 0 bases at J, with 13 bases in the middle. Germline V CDR1 and CDR2: SQVTM, ANQGSEA. This CDR3 is 16 amino acids long. The CDR3 DNA sequence: TGCAGCGTTGGTATAGGGGAACCCTCTGGGGCCAACGTCCTGACTCTC. This codes for CSVGIGEPSGANVLTL.

On this clonotype itself: The conserved closing phenylalanine or tryptophan is absent in this CDR3, likely reflecting a read error. The V call is TRBV11-1, the J call TRBJ1-6, with D hard to call. Trimming cost V 5 bases and J 9 bases, with 11 bases left between them. This CDR3 is 13 amino acids long. Germline CDR1 SGHAT, CDR2 FQDESV (reference sequence). CDR3 sequence: CASSLRLVSPLHS. In DNA form, the CDR3 reads TGTGCCAGCAGCCTGAGACTGGTTTCACCCCTCCACTCT.

As concerns this clonotype: The junction departs from the called germline gene at one end, perhaps through a read error. The chain has TRBV11-2 and TRBJ2-4; no clear D gene. The CDR3 is 15 residues long. Germline assignment: CDR1 SGHAT and CDR2 FQNNGV. The CDR3 protein is CASTTLTVANNIQYF. The CDR3 nucleotides are TGTGCCAGCACCACTTTGACGGTAGCCAATAACATTCAGTACTTC.

As for this clonotype: One junction end does not reproduce the germline sequence, and a read error may be involved. J is TRBJ1-5 and V is TRBV5-5; TRBD1 aligns across 8 bases. The germline gives CDR1 SGHKS, CDR2 YYEKEE (reference sequence). This CDR3 comprises 14 residues. CDR3 sequence: CANSSGGTGQPQHF. In DNA, the CDR3 is TGTGCCAACAGCAGCGGGGGGACAGGTCAGCCCCAGCATTTT.

The chain has TRBV4-1 and TRBJ2-7; 13 bases fit TRBD2. The CDR3 runs to 16 residues. Germline assignment: CDR1 MGHRA and CDR2 YSYEKL. The trim removed 8 bases at V and 4 bases at J, leaving 11 bases unmatched. Here the CDR3 DNA reads TGCGCCAGCCAGGAGAGGACTAGCGGGAGTGTTTACGAGCAGTACTTC. As protein: CASQERTSGSVYEQYF.

The rearrangement links TRBV11-2 to TRBJ1-4; unclear D gene. There are 14 residues in the CDR3. Trimming pared 9 bases from V and 10 bases from J, leaving 21 bases between. Germline CDR1 and CDR2: SGHAT and FQNNGV. CDR3 sequence reads: CARGFDQEGGKLFF. DNA of the CDR3: TGTGCCAGGGGTTTCGACCAAGAAGGTGGAAAACTGTTTTTT.

On this clonotype itself: The CDR3 does not end in the conserved phenylalanine or tryptophan, so this is likely a read error. This sequence joins TRBV6-6 and TRBJ1-5, with 7 positions matching TRBD1. CDR1 and CDR2 (germline): MNHNY, SVGAGI (reference sequence). This CDR3 has 15 amino acids. The ends lost 5 bases at V and 5 bases at J; junction bases unmatched: 9. In DNA, the CDR3 is TGTGCCAGCAGTCGACAGGGTGGAAAAGATCAGCCCCAGCATTTA. This codes for CASSRQGGKDQPQHL.

Of note for this clonotype: At one end the junction does not follow the germline gene, possibly because of a read error. J is TRBJ1-1 and V is TRBV9; possible D gene TRBD1, 5 bases. Germline V gene sequence: CDR1 SGDLS, CDR2 YYNGEE. This CDR3 has 15 amino acids. The CDR3 region is CANSVAWGGNTEAFF. The CDR3 DNA is TGTGCCAACAGCGTAGCTTGGGGCGGGAACACTGAAGCTTTCTTT. Complete variable domain (other parts from reference TRBV9 and TRBJ1-1): DSGVTQTPKHLITATGQRVTLRCSPRSGDLSVYWYQQSLDQGLQFLIQYYNGEERAKGNILERFSAQQFPDLHSELNLSSLELGDSALYFCANSVAWGGNTEAFFGQGTRLTVV.